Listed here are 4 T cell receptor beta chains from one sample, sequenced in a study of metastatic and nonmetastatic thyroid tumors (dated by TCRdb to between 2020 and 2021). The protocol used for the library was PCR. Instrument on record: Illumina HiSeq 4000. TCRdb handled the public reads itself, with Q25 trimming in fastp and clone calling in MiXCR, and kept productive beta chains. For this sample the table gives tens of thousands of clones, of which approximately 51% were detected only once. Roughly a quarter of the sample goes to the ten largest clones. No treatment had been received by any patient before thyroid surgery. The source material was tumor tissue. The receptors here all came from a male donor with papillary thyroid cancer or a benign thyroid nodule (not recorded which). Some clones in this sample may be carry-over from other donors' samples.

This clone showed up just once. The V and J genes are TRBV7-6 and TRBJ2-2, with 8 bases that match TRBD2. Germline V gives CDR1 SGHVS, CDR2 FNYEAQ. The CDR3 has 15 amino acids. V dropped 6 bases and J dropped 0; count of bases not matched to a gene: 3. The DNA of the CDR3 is TGTGCCAGCAGTTTTAGCGGGACGAACACCGGGGAGCTGTTTTTT. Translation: CASSFSGTNTGELFF.

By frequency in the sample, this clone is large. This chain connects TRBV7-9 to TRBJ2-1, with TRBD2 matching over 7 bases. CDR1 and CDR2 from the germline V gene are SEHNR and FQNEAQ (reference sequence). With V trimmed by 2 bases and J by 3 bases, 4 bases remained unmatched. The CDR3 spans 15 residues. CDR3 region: CASSLSPGGYNEQFF. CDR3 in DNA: TGTGCCAGCAGCTTATCCCCGGGAGGCTACAATGAGCAGTTCTTC.

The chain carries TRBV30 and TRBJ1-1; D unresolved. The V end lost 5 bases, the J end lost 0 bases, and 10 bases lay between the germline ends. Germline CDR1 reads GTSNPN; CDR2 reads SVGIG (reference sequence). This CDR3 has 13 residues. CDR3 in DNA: TGTGCCTGGGGACTGTCCCTGAACACTGAAGCTTTCTTT. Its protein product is CAWGLSLNTEAFF.

CDR3 protein: CSARRDTYSNQPQHF. The CDR3 DNA reads as TGCAGTGCTAGAAGGGACACCTATAGCAATCAGCCCCAGCATTTT. The chain is built from TRBV20-1 and TRBJ1-5; maybe TRBD1 (6 bases). Germline V gives CDR1 DFQATT, CDR2 SNEGSKA (reference sequence). The CDR3 consists of 15 residues. V was cut by 2 bases and J by 0 bases, with 11 bases left in between.